The rows below give T cell receptor beta chains drawn from one sample of a study of blood T cell repertoires in COVID-19. The protocol was immunoSEQ multiplex PCR, while the TCRdb copy is restricted to in-frame clones and leaves out a portion. The sample yields 290,000 or so clones, around 86% seen once. The sequencing input was peripheral blood. These receptors were collected from a man between 65 and 85 years old with acute or convalescent COVID-19. The CDR3 runs from the conserved cysteine through the conserved F or W. The order of the fields is clone size, V gene, J gene, D gene, CDR3 length, CDR3 protein, CDR3 DNA. D genes are given only for firm matches. Clone size is given for some rows only: seen once, a few or many times, or a class if the clone is expanded.

size: NA
V: TRBV6-2/TRBV6-3
J: TRBJ2-5
D: NA
length: 12
CDR3: CASSYPVETQYF
DNA: TGTGCCAGCAGTTACCCTGTTGAGACCCAGTACTTC

size: NA
V: TRBV6-5
J: TRBJ2-5
D: NA
length: 13
CDR3: CASRRTDQETQYF
DNA: TGTGCCAGCAGGCGGACAGACCAAGAGACCCAGTACTTC

size: NA
V: TRBV4-1
J: TRBJ2-2
D: TRBD1
length: 13
CDR3: CASSQLDRGRLFF
DNA: TGCGCCAGCAGCCAACTTGACAGGGGTCGGCTGTTTTTT

size: NA
V: TRBV29-1
J: TRBJ1-2
D: NA
length: 11
CDR3: CSVYRDYGYTF
DNA: TGCAGCGTGTACCGGGATTACGGCTACACCTTC

size: NA
V: TRBV28
J: TRBJ2-7
D: NA
length: 13
CDR3: CASGTGKGYEQYF
DNA: TGTGCCAGCGGTACAGGGAAAGGGTACGAGCAGTACTTC

size: NA
V: TRBV6-5
J: TRBJ2-2
D: NA
length: 16
CDR3: CASSYGTGSYTGELFF
DNA: TGTGCCAGCAGTTACGGGACCGGGAGTTACACCGGGGAGCTGTTTTTT

size: NA
V: TRBV5-6
J: TRBJ1-2
D: NA
length: 13
CDR3: CASSAVSNYGYTF
DNA: TGTGCCAGCAGCGCGGTCAGTAACTATGGCTACACCTTC

size: NA
V: TRBV4-3
J: TRBJ2-7
D: TRBD1
length: 13
CDR3: CASSLTGTYEQYF
DNA: TGCGCCAGCTCGCTGACAGGGACCTACGAGCAGTACTTC

size: NA
V: TRBV28
J: TRBJ1-1
D: TRBD1
length: 15
CDR3: CASNEGGRWNTEAFF
DNA: TGTGCCAGCAATGAAGGGGGCCGGTGGAACACTGAAGCTTTCTTT

size: NA
V: TRBV5-8
J: TRBJ2-1
D: TRBD2
length: 13
CDR3: CATSSGPYNEQFF
DNA: TGTGCTACATCTAGCGGGCCTTACAATGAGCAGTTCTTC

size: NA
V: TRBV6-5
J: TRBJ1-5
D: NA
length: 13
CDR3: CATGWVPKQPQHF
DNA: TGTGCCACGGGGTGGGTCCCAAAACAGCCCCAGCATTTT

size: NA
V: TRBV5-4
J: TRBJ2-5
D: TRBD1
length: 14
CDR3: CASSLGQGWETQYF
DNA: TGTGCCAGCAGCTTGGGACAGGGCTGGGAGACCCAGTACTTC

size: NA
V: TRBV7-8
J: TRBJ2-3
D: TRBD2
length: 14
CDR3: CASSLAASGSAQYF
DNA: TGTGCCAGCAGCTTAGCGGCTAGCGGCTCAGCGCAGTATTTT

size: few
V: TRBV9
J: TRBJ2-3
D: NA
length: 16
CDR3: CASSVGTQTYTDTQYF
DNA: TGTGCCAGCAGCGTGGGGACACAAACTTACACAGATACGCAGTATTTT

size: once
V: TRBV12-3/TRBV12-4
J: TRBJ2-4
D: NA
length: 12
CDR3: CATSEAKNIQYF
DNA: TGTGCCACCTCGGAGGCCAAAAACATTCAGTACTTC

size: NA
V: TRBV3-1/TRBV3-2
J: TRBJ2-1
D: NA
length: 14
CDR3: CASSQDLYNNEQFF
DNA: TGTGCCAGCAGCCAAGACCTTTATAACAATGAGCAGTTCTTC

size: NA
V: TRBV11-1
J: TRBJ2-7
D: NA
length: 11
CDR3: CASSPSYEQYF
DNA: TGTGCCAGCAGCCCGTCCTACGAGCAGTACTTC

size: NA
V: TRBV28
J: TRBJ1-4
D: TRBD1
length: 15
CDR3: CASRHTGGAWEKLFF
DNA: TGTGCCAGCAGACATACAGGGGGCGCTTGGGAAAAACTGTTTTTT

size: few
V: TRBV6-1
J: TRBJ2-1
D: TRBD1
length: 16
CDR3: CASSEAQGWGYNEQFF
DNA: TGTGCCAGCAGTGAAGCACAGGGGTGGGGGTACAATGAGCAGTTCTTC

size: NA
V: TRBV19
J: TRBJ2-7
D: TRBD2
length: 16
CDR3: CATTTGNSGLIYEQYF
DNA: TGTGCCACTACTACGGGGAATTCGGGACTAATATACGAGCAGTACTTC

size: few
V: TRBV2
J: TRBJ1-5
D: NA
length: 14
CDR3: CASRIRGSGQPQHF
DNA: TGTGCCAGCAGAATTAGGGGGTCGGGACAGCCCCAGCATTTT

size: NA
V: TRBV4-1
J: TRBJ1-1
D: TRBD1
length: 14
CDR3: CASSTGQANTEAFF
DNA: TGCGCCAGCAGTACTGGACAGGCTAACACTGAAGCTTTCTTT

size: NA
V: TRBV19
J: TRBJ2-1
D: TRBD2
length: 15
CDR3: CASSISAGVTNEQFF
DNA: TGTGCCAGTAGTATTTCCGCGGGAGTGACCAATGAGCAGTTCTTC

size: NA
V: TRBV5-5
J: TRBJ1-1
D: NA
length: 15
CDR3: CASSLGGRTNTEAFF
DNA: TGTGCCAGCAGCTTGGGGGGCAGGACGAACACTGAAGCTTTCTTT

size: NA
V: TRBV4-3
J: TRBJ1-6
D: TRBD1
length: 14
CDR3: CASSFTGGGSPLHF
DNA: TGCGCCAGCAGCTTCACAGGGGGAGGTTCACCCCTCCACTTT

size: NA
V: TRBV2
J: TRBJ2-2
D: TRBD1
length: 14
CDR3: CASREQGDTGELFF
DNA: TGTGCCAGCAGGGAGCAGGGGGACACCGGGGAGCTGTTTTTT

size: NA
V: TRBV21-1
J: TRBJ2-5
D: NA
length: 13
CDR3: CASSKAGWRGSYF
DNA: TGTGCCAGCAGCAAAGCAGGTTGGCGGGGCTCTTACTTC

size: NA
V: TRBV29-1
J: TRBJ2-5
D: NA
length: 12
CDR3: CSVEPQQETQYF
DNA: TGCAGCGTGGAACCACAACAAGAGACCCAGTACTTC

size: NA
V: TRBV5-5
J: TRBJ2-1
D: TRBD2
length: 14
CDR3: CASSLDLAGDEQFF
DNA: TGTGCCAGCAGCTTGGACCTAGCGGGAGATGAGCAGTTCTTC

size: NA
V: TRBV5-1
J: TRBJ2-1
D: TRBD2
length: 15
CDR3: CASSLGTSGRYEQFF
DNA: TGCGCCAGCAGCCTAGGGACTAGCGGGAGGTATGAGCAGTTCTTC

size: NA
V: TRBV27
J: TRBJ1-5
D: NA
length: 15
CDR3: CASSLSLASNQPQHF
DNA: TGTGCCAGCAGTTTATCGTTGGCAAGCAATCAGCCCCAGCATTTT

size: few
V: TRBV24-1
J: TRBJ2-3
D: TRBD1
length: 13
CDR3: CATRQGAGYTQYF
DNA: TGTGCCACCCGACAGGGGGCTGGATATACGCAGTATTTT

size: NA
V: TRBV28
J: TRBJ2-7
D: NA
length: 13
CDR3: CASSLPGLYEQYF
DNA: TGTGCCAGCAGTTTACCCGGACTCTACGAGCAGTACTTC

size: once
V: TRBV5-4
J: TRBJ2-1
D: TRBD2
length: 15
CDR3: CASSLVWRGGLRKFF
DNA: TGTGCCAGCAGCTTGGTCTGGCGGGGGGGCCTCAGGAAGTTCTTC

size: NA
V: TRBV30
J: TRBJ2-5
D: NA
length: 11
CDR3: CAWTQEETQYF
DNA: TGTGCCTGGACCCAGGAAGAGACCCAGTACTTC

size: NA
V: TRBV2
J: TRBJ2-7
D: TRBD1
length: 13
CDR3: CASHGQASYEQYF
DNA: TGTGCCAGCCATGGACAGGCCTCCTACGAGCAGTACTTC